This passage covers 14 T cell receptor beta chains from one sample sequenced in a study of response to subunit inactivated influenza vaccine. TCRdb recomputed calls from the RT-PCR reads with MiXCR, one row per CDR3 protein. Among about 830,000 distinct CDR3 sequences listed, under 20% were seen once. The sample in question was PBMCs from blood, obtained roughly 5 days after vaccination. These TCRs come from a man aged 45-65 years who received an inactivated influenza vaccine.

Many counts were recorded for this clonotype. This sequence joins TRBV6-2 or TRBV6-3 and TRBJ2-7, with a tentative D call TRBD1 (6 bases). Trimming removed 5 bases from V and 4 bases from J, with 9 bases in between. CDR1 is MNHEY and CDR2 is SVGEGT in the germline V gene. The CDR3 has 12 residues. The CDR3 bases are TGTGCCAGCAGTGTACAGGGTTACGAGCAGTACTTC. The encoded protein is CASSVQGYEQYF.

CDR3: CASSFGDSRNQPQHF. CDR3 bases: TGTGCCAGCAGTTTCGGAGACAGTCGGAATCAGCCCCAGCATTTT. The chain employs TRBV12-3 or TRBV12-4 and TRBJ1-5; D may be TRBD1 (5 bases). The CDR3 has 15 residues. V shed 3 bases and J shed 4 bases, with 13 bases lying between them.

This clonotype has only a few counts. The chain is built from TRBV12-3 or TRBV12-4 and TRBJ1-5, with D possibly matching TRBD1 (6 bases). The CDR3 covers 16 residues. The V and J ends lost 5 bases and 4 bases respectively, with 18 bases between them. For the CDR3, the DNA is TGTGCCAGCAGTCCAGGAAGGGGGGACTGGAATCAGCCCCAGCATTTT. It encodes CASSPGRGDWNQPQHF.

V and J are TRBV7-9 and TRBJ2-1, with 9 bases fitting TRBD1. Germline trimming cut 2 bases from V and 8 bases from J; bases unmatched to any gene: 13. Looked up from germline, CDR1 is SEHNR and CDR2 is FQNEAQ (reference sequence). This CDR3 is built from 17 residues. CDR3 protein: CASSLFLGGTGMDEQFF. The CDR3 bases are TGTGCCAGCAGCTTATTTCTCGGAGGGACAGGGATGGATGAGCAGTTCTTC.

The gene calls are TRBV5-1 and TRBJ2-7; perhaps TRBD2 as D (6 bases). V lost 0 bases and J 2 bases, leaving 18 bases between the germline ends. The CDR3 covers 17 residues. The germline V gene encodes CDR1 SGHRS and CDR2 YFSETQ. The CDR3 sequence is CASSLAGASDKPYEQYF. DNA of the CDR3: TGCGCCAGCAGCTTGGCCGGTGCTAGCGACAAACCCTACGAGCAGTACTTC.

The chain couples TRBV29-1 to TRBJ2-7, with a possible D match to TRBD2 (7 bases). The CDR3 runs to 13 residues. Germline V CDR1 and CDR2: SQVTM, ANQGSEA. V lost 7 bases and J 4 bases, leaving 17 bases between the germline ends. Here the CDR3 reads CSGRQGGGYEQYF. CDR3 in DNA: TGCAGCGGCCGTCAGGGAGGGGGGTACGAGCAGTACTTC.

CDR3 DNA sequence: TGTGCCACCAGTGATCCCGGACAGACTGACTACAATGAGCAGTTCTTC. Translating it yields CATSDPGQTDYNEQFF. The V call is TRBV24-1, the J call TRBJ2-1; D possibly corresponds to TRBD1 (6 bases). Between the trimmed V and J ends, which lost 3 bases and 3 bases, there was a span of 14 bases. This CDR3 comprises 16 residues. CDR1 is KGHDR and CDR2 is SFDVKD in the germline V gene.

The chain recombines TRBV21-1 with TRBJ2-7; the D call TRBD2 from the table was never checked on the DNA. TRBV21-1 is described as a pseudogene. This CDR3 has 13 amino acids. CDR3 in DNA: TGTGCCAGCAGCACCCTAGCGGGGGGTGAGCAGTACTTC. Translation: CASSTLAGGEQYF.

In this sample, this clonotype turned up once. V usage is TRBV4-1 and J usage is TRBJ2-1; tentatively, D is TRBD1 or TRBD2 (5 bases each). Trimming took off 1 base at V and 3 bases at J, with 10 bases between the two ends. CDR1 is MGHRA and CDR2 is YSYEKL in the germline V gene. The CDR3 sequence is 15 residues long. The CDR3 loop reads CASSQGLGDYNEQFF. Here the CDR3 DNA reads TGCGCCAGCAGCCAAGGCCTGGGGGACTACAATGAGCAGTTCTTC.

The sample holds a few counts of this clonotype. V usage is TRBV6-2 or TRBV6-3 and J usage is TRBJ2-7, with 7 bases fitting TRBD1. V lost 8 bases, J lost 5 bases, and 15 bases stayed unmatched. The germline V gene encodes CDR1 MNHEY and CDR2 SVGEGT. The CDR3 has 15 amino acids. CDR3 nucleotides: TGTGCCAGCCGTACCCTAGGGGGCCCAAGTGACGAGCAGTACTTC. Translated: CASRTLGGPSDEQYF.

This chain connects TRBV4-3 to TRBJ2-3, with TRBD1 matching 9 bases. The CDR3 length is 16 residues. CDR1 is LGHNA, CDR2 YSLEER, per germline. J lost 1 base, V lost 3 bases, and 5 bases had no gene match. The CDR3 nucleotides read TGCGCCAGCAGCCACAACAGGGGGCAAGGCACAGATACGCAGTATTTT. Its translation is CASSHNRGQGTDTQYF.

This clonotype appeared many times. The CDR3 nucleotides read TGCAGTGGCGGACTAGCGGGGGCAGGGGAGCAGTTCTTC. The encoded protein is CSGGLAGAGEQFF. The genes are TRBV20-1 and TRBJ2-1, with 13 nucleotides matching TRBD2. With 7 bases clipped from V and 10 bases from J, the junction kept 7 bases outside the gene matches. Looked up from germline, CDR1 is DFQATT and CDR2 is SNEGSKA (reference sequence). The CDR3 has 13 amino acids.

The gene calls are TRBV10-3 and TRBJ2-3, with a possible D match to TRBD2 (7 bases). V was pared by 5 bases and J by 4 bases, with 16 bases between. This CDR3 region has 15 residues. CDR1 and CDR2 (germline): ENHRY, SYGVKD. The CDR3 reads CAISHRGTNADTQYF. The CDR3 DNA sequence: TGTGCCATCAGTCATAGGGGGACTAACGCAGATACGCAGTATTTT.

This clonotype has more than one count but fewer than ten. Written as DNA, the CDR3 is TGCGCCAGCAGCTTGGAGATTGGTGGAAACACCATATATTTT. This sequence encodes CASSLEIGGNTIYF. The V gene is TRBV5-1, the J gene TRBJ1-3; D uncertain. This CDR3 is built from 14 residues. V shed 0 bases and J shed 3 bases, with 7 bases lying between them. Germline V gene data show CDR1 as SGHRS and CDR2 as YFSETQ.